This TCR beta chain is drawn from a study of blood T cell repertoires in COVID-19. For the study at large: Donors in the United States, Italy and Spain gave samples during acute or convalescent COVID-19. In each case, the material was cDNA or gDNA derived from T cells, B-cell-depleted T cells, or PBMCs.

Only in-frame clones appear in the TCRdb table, and some are missing; sequencing was by immunoSEQ multiplex PCR. This table holds some 120,000 clones, more than 75% found once. Sequenced sample: peripheral blood. The sequence was obtained from a human donor in a cohort sampled during active COVID-19.

CDR3 residues: CASSYDRGLGNQPQHF. The CDR3 DNA follows: TGTGCCAGCAGTTACGACAGGGGGCTTGGCAATCAGCCCCAGCATTTT. The chain carries TRBV6-5 and TRBJ1-5; TRBD1 agrees at 10 bases. The CDR3 has 16 amino acids. CDR1 and CDR2 from the germline V gene are MNHEY and SVGAGI. Germline trimming cut 2 bases from V and 2 bases from J; bases unmatched to any gene: 3.